The 29 T cell receptor beta chains below all came from one sample that was sequenced in a study of blood T cell repertoires in COVID-19. Sequencing was performed with immunoSEQ multiplex PCR; in TCRdb, only in-frame clones are kept and a portion is missing. Of about 380,000 clones listed, roughly 91% are singletons. The sample consisted of PBMCs or T cells enriched from blood (not recorded which). The receptors here all came from a young woman who had recovered from COVID-19.

This chain uses TRBV2 with TRBJ1-4; the D gene is possibly TRBD1 (5 bases). The germline V gene encodes CDR1 SNHLY and CDR2 FYNNEI. V lost 5 bases to trimming and J lost 7 bases, with 14 bases between them. This CDR3 has 14 amino acids. Here the CDR3 DNA reads TGTGCCAGCAGTTGGTGGGGGGATCGTGAAAAACTGTTTTTT. It is translated as CASSWWGDREKLFF.

This clone occurred a few times. This CDR3 is also generated by other DNA sequences in the sample. V usage is TRBV7-2 and J usage is TRBJ1-6, with 9 bases identical to TRBD1. The CDR3 length is 14 residues. Trimming removed 2 bases from V and 10 bases from J; junction bases left unmatched: 3. CDR1 and CDR2 (germline): SGHTA, FQGNSA. The CDR3 loop reads CASSLRTGDSPLHF. The CDR3 coding sequence is TGTGCCAGCAGCTTACGGACAGGGGACTCACCCCTCCACTTT.

The count of this clone is one. This sequence joins TRBV10-3 and TRBJ2-5, with 8 bases lining up with TRBD1. Germline V lookup: CDR1 ENHRY, CDR2 SYGVKD. The CDR3 runs 18 residues. Trimming cost V 0 bases and J 1 base; bases outside gene matches: 10. CDR3 in amino acids: CAISESKSGGPLQETQYF. The CDR3 DNA reads TGTGCCATCAGTGAGTCGAAGTCAGGGGGCCCCCTCCAAGAGACCCAGTACTTC.

The J gene is TRBJ2-6, the V gene TRBV6-2 or TRBV6-3, with 8 bases identical to TRBD1. The germline CDR1 and CDR2 sequences are MNHEY and SVGEGT. The CDR3 extends over 16 amino acids. With 5 bases clipped from V and 2 bases from J, the junction kept 5 bases outside the gene matches. Written as DNA, the CDR3 is TGTGCCAGCAGTCGGCAGGGGGCGCCTGGGGCCAACGTCCTGACTTTC. It is translated as CASSRQGAPGANVLTF.

J is TRBJ2-7 and V is TRBV18; no clear D. The CDR3 covers 13 residues. Trimming left V 4 bases short and J 3 bases short, with 10 bases between. Germline lookup yields CDR1 KGHSH and CDR2 LQKENI. The CDR3 spells CASSREHLYEQYF. For the CDR3, the DNA is TGTGCCAGCTCACGTGAACACCTCTACGAGCAGTACTTC.

The chain recombines TRBV29-1 with TRBJ1-4; D might be TRBD1 (6 bases). V lost 5 bases and J 6 bases, leaving 16 bases between the germline ends. This CDR3 has 14 amino acids. CDR1 and CDR2 from the germline V gene are SQVTM and ANQGSEA. CDR3 sequence (DNA): TGCAGCGTTCCCGAGGGGGAAAGCTATGAAAAACTGTTTTTT. The encoded protein is CSVPEGESYEKLFF.

The gene calls are TRBV6-2 or TRBV6-3 and TRBJ2-7; D is perhaps TRBD1 (6 bases). Trimming stripped 5 bases from V and 3 bases from J, with 8 bases between. CDR3 length: 12 residues. Germline V CDR1 and CDR2: MNHEY, SVGEGT. CDR3 bases: TGTGCCAGCAGTGCACAGGGCTACGAGCAGTACTTC. Amino acid sequence: CASSAQGYEQYF.

The DNA of the CDR3 is TGTGCCAGTAGTGGAGAGGTGGGACAGGTCGACGAGCAGTACTTC. This sequence encodes CASSGEVGQVDEQYF. The V gene is TRBV19, the J gene TRBJ2-7, with 8 bases fitting TRBD1. CDR3 length: 15 residues. V lost 5 bases to trimming and J lost 5 bases; unmatched junction nucleotides: 11. The germline CDR1 and CDR2 sequences are LNHDA and SQIVND (reference sequence).

The chain couples TRBV19 to TRBJ2-2; weak D call: TRBD2 (6 bases). Germline CDR1 LNHDA, CDR2 SQIVND (reference sequence). Between the trimmed V and J ends, which lost 3 bases and 6 bases, there was a span of 20 bases. CDR3 length: 17 residues. CDR3 sequence: CASSIPREEFMSGELFF. The CDR3 nucleotides read TGTGCCAGTAGTATCCCTAGGGAGGAATTCATGTCCGGGGAGCTGTTTTTT.

The rearrangement joins TRBV6-5 to TRBJ1-4; 10 nucleotides match TRBD1. Germline CDR1 and CDR2: MNHEY and SVGAGI. This CDR3 is built from 15 residues. The V and J ends lost 6 bases and 8 bases, in that order; junction bases with no gene match: 9. Here the CDR3 reads CASRRQGAFFEKLFF. The DNA for the CDR3 is TGTGCCAGCAGGAGACAGGGGGCTTTTTTCGAAAAACTGTTTTTT.

The chain is built from TRBV6-1 and TRBJ1-2; unclear D gene. Trimming pared 6 bases from V and 3 bases from J, leaving 14 bases between. CDR1 is MNHNS and CDR2 is SASEGT in the germline V gene. This CDR3 spans 14 amino acids. CDR3 sequence (DNA): TGTGCCAGCAGCATCCCAGGTTTGGACTATGGCTACACCTTC. This encodes CASSIPGLDYGYTF.

J is TRBJ1-5 and V is TRBV6-2 or TRBV6-3; perhaps TRBD1 as D (6 bases). Germline CDR1 MNHEY, CDR2 SVGEGT. The CDR3 consists of 16 residues. Trimming took 4 bases from V and 0 from J, leaving 13 bases between them. The CDR3 loop is CASSLGRGYSNQPQHF. DNA for the CDR3: TGTGCCAGCAGTTTGGGCAGGGGATATAGCAATCAGCCCCAGCATTTT.

This chain links TRBV5-4 with TRBJ1-1; TRBD1 matches at 9 bases. CDR1 SGHNT and CDR2 YYREEE come from the germline V gene (reference sequence). The CDR3 contains 13 residues. The junction had 2 bases not matched to a gene; V was cut back by 1 base and J by 7 bases. Written as DNA, the CDR3 is TGTGCCAGCAGCTTGACAGGGGGCCTTGAAGCTTTCTTT. Encoded protein: CASSLTGGLEAFF.

This sequence joins TRBV10-2 and TRBJ2-7, with TRBD1 as a possible D gene (6 bases). The CDR3 contains 14 residues. V was cut by 0 bases and J by 4 bases, with 10 bases left in between. Germline V gene data show CDR1 as WSHSY and CDR2 as SAAADI. CDR3 amino acids: CASSESGRGYEQYF. For the CDR3, the DNA is TGCGCCAGCAGTGAGTCGGGCAGGGGTTACGAGCAGTACTTC.

The J gene is TRBJ1-1, the V gene TRBV9; 7 bases match TRBD1. The CDR3 consists of 15 residues. Germline CDR1 is SGDLS and CDR2 is YYNGEE. J lost 0 bases, V lost 3 bases, and 5 bases had no gene match. CDR3: CASSAPGQMNTEAFF. CDR3 nucleotide sequence: TGTGCCAGCAGCGCTCCGGGACAGATGAACACTGAAGCTTTCTTT.

The chain recombines TRBV7-9 with TRBJ2-1; 9 bases match TRBD1. The germline CDR1 and CDR2 sequences are SEHNR and FQNEAQ (reference sequence). This CDR3 spans 14 amino acids. Losses at the gene ends were 4 bases for V and 7 bases for J; bases not matched to a gene: 5. The CDR3 nucleotides read TGTGCCAGCAGCTCTTGGACAGGGGTGAATGAGCAGTTCTTC. Translation: CASSSWTGVNEQFF. Full variable domain (outside the CDR3, taken from reference TRBV7-9 and TRBJ2-1): DTGVSQNPRHKITKRGQNVTFRCDPISEHNRLYWYRQTLGQGPEFLTYFQNEAQLEKSRLLSDRFSAERPKGSFSTLEIQRTEQGDSAMYLCASSSWTGVNEQFFGPGTRLTVL.

The genes are TRBV24-1 and TRBJ2-1; 10 bases are shared with TRBD1. Germline CDR1 and CDR2: KGHDR and SFDVKD. J gave up 7 bases and V 10 bases, and 9 bases lay outside the gene matches. The CDR3 covers 14 residues. The CDR3 is CATRPGQGLNEQFF. Here the CDR3 DNA reads TGTGCCACTCGACCGGGACAGGGGTTAAATGAGCAGTTCTTC.

The gene calls are TRBV6-4 and TRBJ2-1; D call uncertain. V lost 3 bases and J lost 1, with 4 bases in between. The CDR3 totals 13 residues. Germline V lookup: CDR1 MRHNA, CDR2 SNTAGT. Here the CDR3 reads CASSEQSYNEQFF. The CDR3 DNA sequence: TGTGCCAGCAGTGAACAGTCCTACAATGAGCAGTTCTTC.

The chain couples TRBV6-4 to TRBJ2-7; weak D call: TRBD2 (7 bases). The CDR3 covers 18 residues. Between the trimmed V and J ends, which lost 2 bases and 1 base, there was a span of 21 bases. Germline CDR1 is MRHNA and CDR2 is SNTAGT. The CDR3 sequence: CASSDIAGARVSSYEQYF. The CDR3 DNA is TGTGCCAGCAGTGACATCGCGGGGGCCCGGGTTTCATCCTACGAGCAGTACTTC.

This clone came up once. The rearrangement joins TRBV10-1 to TRBJ2-3; no firm D call. Trimming removed 0 bases from V and 4 bases from J, with 8 bases in between. Per the germline V gene, CDR1 is WNHNN and CDR2 is SYGVQD (reference sequence). This CDR3 contains 14 residues. The CDR3 spells CASSESSAADTQYF. The CDR3 DNA follows: TGCGCCAGCAGTGAGTCGTCCGCGGCAGATACGCAGTATTTT.

The J gene is TRBJ2-3, the V gene TRBV21-1; the table's D gene call, TRBD2, was not cross checked with the DNA. TRBV21-1 is an annotated pseudogene. There are 17 residues in the CDR3. The CDR3: CASSKEPSGGMADTQYF. DNA for the CDR3: TGTGCCAGCAGCAAAGAACCTAGCGGGGGGATGGCAGATACGCAGTATTTT.

The V call is TRBV4-1, the J call TRBJ2-1, with 7 bases fitting TRBD1. Germline V lookup: CDR1 MGHRA, CDR2 YSYEKL. The CDR3 is 15 residues long. The V gene end was trimmed by 4 bases and the J gene end by 3 bases; junction bases not matched to a gene: 6. CDR3 sequence reads: CASSLRDSDYNEQFF. CDR3 sequence (DNA): TGCGCCAGCAGCCTCCGGGACAGCGACTACAATGAGCAGTTCTTC.

The V and J genes are TRBV6-1 and TRBJ2-2, with a weak D call TRBD1 (6 bases). Germline-derived CDR1 and CDR2 are MNHNS and SASEGT. The length of the CDR3 is 17 residues. V shed 3 bases and J shed 2 bases, with 16 bases lying between them. The CDR3 nucleotides are TGTGCCAGCAGTGACGGATCCGGGACATCAAACACCGGGGAGCTGTTTTTT. This sequence encodes CASSDGSGTSNTGELFF.

In its sample, this clone was seen once. The V call is TRBV2, the J call TRBJ2-2; D possibly corresponds to TRBD2 (6 bases). This CDR3 has 16 residues. V lost 1 base and J 6 bases, leaving 15 bases between the germline ends. Germline V gives CDR1 SNHLY, CDR2 FYNNEI. The CDR3 is CASSEVEGLGPGELFF. In DNA, the CDR3 is TGTGCCAGCAGTGAAGTGGAGGGTTTGGGCCCCGGGGAGCTGTTTTTT.

V usage is TRBV5-4 and J usage is TRBJ1-2, with TRBD1 as a possible D gene (5 bases). Germline lookup yields CDR1 SGHNT and CDR2 YYREEE (reference sequence). Trimming left V 2 bases short and J 2 bases short, with 10 bases between. CDR3 length: 14 amino acids. CDR3 sequence: CASSFRGGNYGYTF. The CDR3 nucleotides read TGTGCCAGCAGCTTCCGCGGGGGGAACTATGGCTACACCTTC.

This chain joins TRBV25-1 and TRBJ1-4; 7 nucleotides agree with TRBD1. The junction had 4 bases not matched to a gene; V was cut back by 7 bases and J by 5 bases. The CDR3 extends over 13 amino acids. Germline V gene sequence: CDR1 MGHDK, CDR2 SYGVNS. CDR3 DNA: TGTGCCAGCACGGGACAGAGGAATGAAAAACTGTTTTTT. Translated: CASTGQRNEKLFF.

CDR3: CASSLVGQNTEAFF. The DNA for the CDR3 is TGTGCCAGCAGCTTAGTTGGGCAGAACACTGAAGCTTTCTTT. The chain uses TRBV7-9 and TRBJ1-1, with D uncertain. Per the germline V gene, CDR1 is SEHNR and CDR2 is FQNEAQ (reference sequence). This CDR3 spans 14 amino acids. V gave up 1 base and J gave up 1 base, with 7 bases separating them.

This clone is a singleton in its sample. This chain joins TRBV28 and TRBJ1-2, with a tentative D call TRBD1 (6 bases). The length of the CDR3 is 15 residues. Germline V lookup: CDR1 MDHEN, CDR2 SYDVKM. V dropped 2 bases and J dropped 5 bases, with 15 bases sitting between them. As DNA, the CDR3 is TGTGCCAGCAGTTTAGACGGGGGGCGAGGGTATGGCTACACCTTC. This sequence encodes CASSLDGGRGYGYTF.

This chain joins TRBV5-1 and TRBJ2-7; TRBD1 agrees at 11 bases. The CDR3 is made up of 16 amino acids. Germline lookup yields CDR1 SGHRS and CDR2 YFSETQ. The trim removed 4 bases at V and 0 bases at J, leaving 6 bases unmatched. The CDR3 DNA reads as TGCGCCAGCAGCAGAACGGGACAGGGGGTCTCCTACGAGCAGTACTTC. Translated, it gives CASSRTGQGVSYEQYF.